A single sample gave rise to the 26 T cell receptor beta chains below, sequenced in a study of Tregs in tolerant kidney transplant recipients (dated by TCRdb to the late 2010s). Related donors were used in the transplants with nonmyeloablative bone marrow transplantation, and mixed chimerism was transient in the human trials. The library was generated by the immunoSEQ multiplex PCR assay. This is the immuneACCESS table as TCRdb keeps it, with only in-frame sequences that have V and J called. A part of the clones is gone; compared with another copy, unresolved V genes explain less than half, and the rest is unexplained. Present in this sample are about 81,000 clones, about 91% of which were seen just once. 1.6% of the sample is held by the ten biggest clonotypes. Source: CD4+ T cells from blood (PBMCs), taken 24 months after the transplant. These receptors came from a human patient who received a combined kidney and bone marrow transplant. Because of the transplant, the T cells may be the graft donor's rather than the patient's own.

The chain combines TRBV19 with TRBJ1-2, with D hard to call. The germline V gene encodes CDR1 LNHDA and CDR2 SQIVND (reference sequence). Trimming pared 3 bases from V and 5 bases from J, leaving 7 bases between. The CDR3 has 12 residues. The DNA for the CDR3 is TGTGCCAGTAGTATCCCGGGATATGGCTACACCTTC. Translating it yields CASSIPGYGYTF.

The V gene is TRBV18, the J gene TRBJ2-7; D gene ambiguous. CDR3 length: 11 residues. The germline CDR1 and CDR2 sequences are KGHSH and LQKENI. V was clipped by 6 bases and J by 7 bases, with 10 bases between them. CDR3 DNA sequence: TGTGCCAGCTCCTCTTTCCGTGAGCAGTACTTC. This gives the protein CASSSFREQYF.

The chain combines TRBV30 with TRBJ1-2; D might be TRBD1 (6 bases). This CDR3 is 13 amino acids long. The V gene lost 3 bases and the J gene lost 5 bases, with 13 bases spanning the gap. The germline gives CDR1 GTSNPN, CDR2 SVGIG (reference sequence). The CDR3 region has the DNA TGTGCCTGGAGATCCACAGGGAAATATGGCTACACCTTC. Its translation: CAWRSTGKYGYTF.

This clone was picked up one time. The V gene is TRBV28, the J gene TRBJ2-1; 8 bases line up with TRBD2. CDR1 and CDR2 from the germline V gene are MDHEN and SYDVKM. The CDR3 runs 14 residues. V gave up 7 bases and J gave up 1 base; unmatched junction bases: 3. CDR3 loop: CASTPGGSYNEQFF. CDR3 DNA sequence: TGTGCCAGCACCCCGGGAGGGTCCTACAATGAGCAGTTCTTC.

V gene TRBV10-3 combines with J gene TRBJ2-7; 7 bases match TRBD1. The length of the CDR3 is 15 residues. The V and J ends lost 2 bases and 7 bases, in that order; junction bases with no gene match: 11. CDR1 and CDR2 from the germline V gene are ENHRY and SYGVKD. The CDR3 spells CAISEPTRQGSEQYF. CDR3 sequence (DNA): TGTGCCATCAGTGAGCCGACCAGACAGGGTTCGGAGCAGTACTTC.

The V call is TRBV11-2, the J call TRBJ1-5, with D perhaps matching TRBD1 (5 bases). This CDR3 region has 14 residues. V gave up 4 bases and J gave up 3 bases, with 10 bases separating them. The germline CDR1 and CDR2 sequences are SGHAT and FQNNGV. The CDR3 DNA reads TGTGCCAGCAGCTACGACAGTATCAATCAGCCCCAGCATTTT. As protein: CASSYDSINQPQHF.

The J gene is TRBJ2-1, the V gene TRBV7-6, with D perhaps matching TRBD1 (6 bases). The germline gives CDR1 SGHVS, CDR2 FNYEAQ. CDR3 length: 15 amino acids. The V gene lost 1 base and the J gene lost 5 bases, with 12 bases spanning the gap. The CDR3, as DNA: TGTGCCAGCAGCTTAGTGGGGCAGGGGAACAATGAGCAGTTCTTC. This encodes CASSLVGQGNNEQFF.

This chain links TRBV13 with TRBJ2-1, with D maybe TRBD1 (5 bases). The CDR3 covers 16 residues. Germline-derived CDR1 and CDR2 are PRHDT and FYEKMQ (reference sequence). V lost 2 bases and J lost 7, with 18 bases in between. The CDR3 here is CASSLMVGRGWNEQFF. The CDR3 DNA sequence: TGTGCCAGCAGCTTAATGGTAGGTAGGGGATGGAATGAGCAGTTCTTC.

This clone is a singleton in its sample. The rearrangement joins TRBV5-1 to TRBJ1-4, with D possibly being TRBD1 (6 bases). Germline CDR1 reads SGHRS; CDR2 reads YFSETQ. With 2 bases removed from V and 4 bases from J, the gap between germline ends came to 12 bases. There are 15 residues in the CDR3. The CDR3 spells CASSFGAGDNEKLFF. The CDR3 DNA reads as TGCGCCAGCAGCTTCGGCGCAGGGGATAATGAAAAACTGTTTTTT.

This sequence joins TRBV18 and TRBJ1-2; TRBD1 agrees at 8 bases. This CDR3 is built from 15 residues. V trimming: 4 bases; J trimming: 5 bases; junction bases outside the gene matches: 9. CDR1 and CDR2 (germline): KGHSH, LQKENI. This chain's CDR3 is CASSLGQGPEYGYTF. The CDR3 bases are TGTGCCAGCTCACTCGGACAGGGCCCTGAGTATGGCTACACCTTC. Full variable domain (rest looked up from reference TRBV18 and TRBJ1-2): NAGVMQNPRHLVRRRGQEARLRCSPMKGHSHVYWYRQLPEEGLKFMVYLQKENIIDESGMPKERFSAEFPKEGPSILRIQQVVRGDSAAYFCASSLGQGPEYGYTFGSGTRLTVV.

The chain has TRBV9 and TRBJ2-6; the D is unclear. The CDR3 contains 21 residues. The ends were cut back, 3 bases at V and 4 bases at J, with 29 bases in the middle. Looked up from germline, CDR1 is SGDLS and CDR2 is YYNGEE. The CDR3 is CASSAAPIGEASLWGANVLTF. CDR3 bases: TGTGCCAGCAGCGCAGCCCCTATTGGCGAGGCGAGCCTATGGGGGGCCAACGTCCTGACTTTC. The entire variable domain, with the rest obtained from reference TRBV9 and TRBJ2-6, is as follows: DSGVTQTPKHLITATGQRVTLRCSPRSGDLSVYWYQQSLDQGLQFLIQYYNGEERAKGNILERFSAQQFPDLHSELNLSSLELGDSALYFCASSAAPIGEASLWGANVLTFGAGSRLTVL.

This sequence joins TRBV5-1 and TRBJ2-2, with 15 positions matching TRBD2. V lost 4 bases, J lost 2 bases, and 12 bases stayed unmatched. CDR1 is SGHRS, CDR2 YFSETQ, per germline. The CDR3 spans 20 residues. The CDR3 nucleotides are TGCGCCAGCAGCCCCGGACTAGCGGGAGGGCCGGGGGGCAACACCGGGGAGCTGTTTTTT. Its protein product is CASSPGLAGGPGGNTGELFF.

The table lists this clone with a count of one. This sequence joins TRBV5-1 and TRBJ2-1; 14 bases are shared with TRBD2. This CDR3 has 17 residues. Germline CDR1 is SGHRS and CDR2 is YFSETQ. V lost 0 bases to trimming and J lost 9 bases; unmatched junction nucleotides: 8. As DNA, the CDR3 is TGCGCCAGCAGCTTGGAAAAGACTAGCGGGAGGGCCTCTGAGCAGTTCTTC. Protein product: CASSLEKTSGRASEQFF.

The CDR3 is CASRVLGYNEQFF. The CDR3 bases are TGTGCCAGCAGGGTGCTAGGCTACAATGAGCAGTTCTTC. The chain couples TRBV28 to TRBJ2-1; D not certain. The CDR3 runs 13 residues. The germline V and J ends were trimmed by 6 bases and 3 bases, with 9 bases remaining between them. The germline gives CDR1 MDHEN, CDR2 SYDVKM.

This rearrangement joins TRBV7-9 to TRBJ1-1, with TRBD1 matching 12 bases. The ends lost 5 bases at V and 4 bases at J; junction bases unmatched: 8. Per the germline V gene, CDR1 is SEHNR and CDR2 is FQNEAQ (reference sequence). The CDR3 consists of 16 residues. CDR3 sequence (DNA): TGTGCCAGCAGCAAAGGGGGACAGGGGGCATTCACTGAAGCTTTCTTT. Amino acids: CASSKGGQGAFTEAFF.

The chain is built from TRBV7-2 and TRBJ2-7, with 8 bases fitting TRBD2. The CDR3 is made up of 15 amino acids. Germline CDR1 SGHTA, CDR2 FQGNSA. The V gene end was trimmed by 1 base and the J gene end by 5 bases; junction bases not matched to a gene: 7. The CDR3 protein is CASSLVYGGANEQYF. In nucleotides, the CDR3 is TGTGCCAGCAGCTTAGTCTACGGGGGGGCCAACGAGCAGTACTTC. Full variable domain (rest looked up from reference TRBV7-2 and TRBJ2-7): GAGVSQSPSNKVTEKGKDVELRCDPISGHTALYWYRQSLGQGLEFLIYFQGNSAPDKSGLPSDRFSAERTGGSVSTLTIQRTQQEDSAVYLCASSLVYGGANEQYFGPGTRLTVT.

This chain joins TRBV21-1 and TRBJ2-1; TRBD2, as called in the table, went unchecked against the DNA. TRBV21-1 has pseudogene status. The CDR3 has 16 residues. CDR3 nucleotides: TGTGCCAGCAGCAAAGTCAGCGCGGGAGAGAGCAATGAGCAGTTCTTC. It encodes CASSKVSAGESNEQFF.

V gene TRBV7-8 combines with J gene TRBJ1-2; 8 bases line up with TRBD1. This CDR3 spans 14 amino acids. V shed 0 bases and J 6 bases; nucleotides not matched to a gene: 3. Per the germline V gene, CDR1 is SGHVS and CDR2 is FQNEAQ. The CDR3 loop reads CASSLAAGGHGYTF. The CDR3 DNA follows: TGTGCCAGCAGCTTAGCGGCAGGGGGCCATGGCTACACCTTC.

The rearrangement joins TRBV25-1 to TRBJ2-7; TRBD2 matches at 12 bases. V lost 6 bases, J lost 4 bases, and 10 bases stayed unmatched. CDR1 and CDR2 (germline): MGHDK, SYGVNS. This CDR3 region has 16 residues. CDR3 nucleotides: TGTGCCAGCAGCAGAGGACTAGCGGGAATTGGATACGAGCAGTACTTC. Its protein product is CASSRGLAGIGYEQYF.

This clone came up once. The V gene is TRBV28, the J gene TRBJ1-2, with TRBD1 as a possible D gene (5 bases). The V end lost 5 bases, the J end lost 1 base, and 17 bases lay between the germline ends. CDR1 MDHEN and CDR2 SYDVKM come from the germline V gene. This CDR3 contains 16 residues. The CDR3: CASSLFGGTGNYGYTF. CDR3 coding DNA: TGTGCCAGCAGTCTATTCGGGGGTACTGGTAACTATGGCTACACCTTC.

This clone was picked up one time. This chain's CDR3 is CASSQDPGNTDTQYF. CDR3 sequence (DNA): TGCGCCAGCAGCCAAGATCCAGGGAACACAGATACGCAGTATTTT. The chain employs TRBV4-3 and TRBJ2-3; tentative D call: TRBD1 (5 bases). From germline, CDR1 is LGHNA and CDR2 YSLEER. This CDR3 comprises 15 residues. Trimming cost V 0 bases and J 2 bases, with 9 bases left between them.

The rearrangement uses TRBV29-1 and TRBJ2-5; 8 positions agree with TRBD2. This CDR3 comprises 13 residues. Germline V gene data show CDR1 as SQVTM and CDR2 as ANQGSEA. The J segment lost 1 base and the V segment lost 5 bases, leaving 3 bases of the junction unmatched. CDR3 bases: TGCAGCGTTTCTACTAGCGGCCAAGAGACCCAGTACTTC. Amino acids: CSVSTSGQETQYF.

The chain joins TRBV5-8 to TRBJ2-1, with 11 bases lining up with TRBD2. Germline assignment: CDR1 SGHTS and CDR2 YDEGEE. The ends lost 0 bases at V and 10 bases at J; junction bases unmatched: 6. The CDR3 has 15 amino acids. In DNA form, the CDR3 reads TGTGCCAGCAGCTTGGGCCTAGCGGGGGGATCAGAGCAGTTCTTC. Its translation is CASSLGLAGGSEQFF.

This sequence joins TRBV29-1 and TRBJ2-5; maybe TRBD1 (6 bases). The CDR3 is 13 residues long. Trimming cost V 4 bases and J 4 bases, with 13 bases left between them. Germline lookup yields CDR1 SQVTM and CDR2 ANQGSEA. The CDR3 DNA sequence: TGCAGCGTTGGGGGGCCCGTTGGAGAGACCCAGTACTTC. This gives the protein CSVGGPVGETQYF.

V usage is TRBV7-2 and J usage is TRBJ2-2; D unclear. The CDR3 runs to 16 residues. V was shortened by 4 bases and J by 3 bases, with 15 bases between the two germline ends. CDR1 SGHTA and CDR2 FQGNSA come from the germline V gene. In DNA, the CDR3 is TGTGCCAGCAGCTCCTCCTTTTCTACCTACACCGGGGAGCTGTTTTTT. Translation: CASSSSFSTYTGELFF.

The rearrangement uses TRBV9 and TRBJ1-3; 7 bases are a match to TRBD1. The length of the CDR3 is 15 residues. With V trimmed by 0 bases and J by 2 bases, 2 bases remained unmatched. Germline CDR1 is SGDLS and CDR2 is YYNGEE. The CDR3 nucleotides are TGTGCCAGCAGCGTAGAAGGGGGCCCTGGAAACACCATATATTTT. This translates into CASSVEGGPGNTIYF.